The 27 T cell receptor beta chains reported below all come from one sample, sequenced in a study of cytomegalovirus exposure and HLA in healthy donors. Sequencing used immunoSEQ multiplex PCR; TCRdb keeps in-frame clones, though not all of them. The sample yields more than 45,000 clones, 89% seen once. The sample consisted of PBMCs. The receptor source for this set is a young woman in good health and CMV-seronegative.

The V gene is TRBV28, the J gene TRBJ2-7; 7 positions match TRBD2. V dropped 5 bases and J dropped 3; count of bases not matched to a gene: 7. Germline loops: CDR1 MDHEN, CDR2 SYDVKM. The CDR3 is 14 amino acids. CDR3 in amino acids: CASSTGTTHYEQYF. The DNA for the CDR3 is TGTGCCAGCAGTACCGGGACTACCCACTACGAGCAGTACTTC.

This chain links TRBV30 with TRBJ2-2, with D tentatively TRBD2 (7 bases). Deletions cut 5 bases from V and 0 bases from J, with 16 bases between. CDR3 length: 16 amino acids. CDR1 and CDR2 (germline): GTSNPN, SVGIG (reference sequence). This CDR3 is CAWRWGGAPNTGELFF. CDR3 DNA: TGTGCCTGGCGGTGGGGGGGGGCACCGAACACCGGGGAGCTGTTTTTT.

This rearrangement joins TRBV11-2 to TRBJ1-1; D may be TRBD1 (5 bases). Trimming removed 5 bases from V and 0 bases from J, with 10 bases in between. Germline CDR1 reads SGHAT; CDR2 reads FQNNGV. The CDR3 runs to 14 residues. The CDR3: CASSPDRVNTEAFF. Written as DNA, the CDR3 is TGTGCCAGCAGCCCAGACAGAGTGAACACTGAAGCTTTCTTT.

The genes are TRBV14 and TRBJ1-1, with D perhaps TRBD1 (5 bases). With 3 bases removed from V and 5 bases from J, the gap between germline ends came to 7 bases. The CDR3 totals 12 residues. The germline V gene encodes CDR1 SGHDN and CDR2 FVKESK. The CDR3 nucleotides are TGTGCCAGCAGCCACTCAGGGACTGAAGCTTTCTTT. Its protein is CASSHSGTEAFF.

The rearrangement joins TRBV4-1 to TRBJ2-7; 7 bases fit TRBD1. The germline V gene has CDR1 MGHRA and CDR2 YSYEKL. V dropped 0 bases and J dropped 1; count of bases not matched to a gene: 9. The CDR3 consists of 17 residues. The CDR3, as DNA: TGCGCCAGCAGCCAAGAAGATGGAGGACAGGCTTCCTACGAGCAGTACTTC. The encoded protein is CASSQEDGGQASYEQYF.

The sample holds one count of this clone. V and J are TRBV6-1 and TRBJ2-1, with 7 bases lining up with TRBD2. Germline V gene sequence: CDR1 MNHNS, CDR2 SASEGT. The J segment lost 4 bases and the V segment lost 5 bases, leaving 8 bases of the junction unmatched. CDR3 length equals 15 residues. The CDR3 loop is CASSWTRRFYNEQFF. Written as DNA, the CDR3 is TGTGCCAGCAGTTGGACTAGGCGGTTTTACAATGAGCAGTTCTTC.

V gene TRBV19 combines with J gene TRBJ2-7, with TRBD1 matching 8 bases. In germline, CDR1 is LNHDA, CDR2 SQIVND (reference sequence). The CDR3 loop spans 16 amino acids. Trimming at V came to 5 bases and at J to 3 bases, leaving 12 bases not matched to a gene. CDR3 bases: TGTGCCAGTAGTCCCTCAGGCGACAGGGGATACTACGAGCAGTACTTC. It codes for CASSPSGDRGYYEQYF.

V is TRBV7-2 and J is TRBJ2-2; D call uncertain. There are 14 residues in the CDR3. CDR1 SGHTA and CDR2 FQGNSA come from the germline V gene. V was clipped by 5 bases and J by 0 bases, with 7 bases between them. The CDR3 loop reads CASSPGPNTGELFF. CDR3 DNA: TGTGCCAGCAGCCCTGGGCCGAACACCGGGGAGCTGTTTTTT.

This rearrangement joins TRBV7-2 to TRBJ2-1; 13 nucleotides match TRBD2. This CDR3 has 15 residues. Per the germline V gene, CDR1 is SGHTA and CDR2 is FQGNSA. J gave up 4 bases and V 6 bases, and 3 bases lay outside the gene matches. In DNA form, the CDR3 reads TGTGCCAGCAGGACTAGCGGGAGGAATTACAATGAGCAGTTCTTC. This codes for CASRTSGRNYNEQFF.

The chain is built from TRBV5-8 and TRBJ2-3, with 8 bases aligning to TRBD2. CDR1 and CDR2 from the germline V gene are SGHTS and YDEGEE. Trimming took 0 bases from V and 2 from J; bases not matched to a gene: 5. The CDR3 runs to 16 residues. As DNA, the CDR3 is TGTGCCAGCAGCTTGGCCGGCGGGGGGTTCACAGATACGCAGTATTTT. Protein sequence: CASSLAGGGFTDTQYF. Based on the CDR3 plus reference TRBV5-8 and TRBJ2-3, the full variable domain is EAGVTQSPTHLIKTRGQQATLRCSPISGHTSVYWYQQALGLGLQFLLWYDEGEERNRGNFPPRFSGRQFPNYSSELNVNALELEDSALYLCASSLAGGGFTDTQYFGPGTRLTVL.

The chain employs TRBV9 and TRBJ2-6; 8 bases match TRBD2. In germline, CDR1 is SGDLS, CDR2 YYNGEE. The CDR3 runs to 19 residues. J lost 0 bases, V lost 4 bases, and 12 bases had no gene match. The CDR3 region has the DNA TGTGCCAGCAGCCCTCGGGGGGGGCCACCCCGCTCTGGGGCCAACGTCCTGACTTTC. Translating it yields CASSPRGGPPRSGANVLTF.

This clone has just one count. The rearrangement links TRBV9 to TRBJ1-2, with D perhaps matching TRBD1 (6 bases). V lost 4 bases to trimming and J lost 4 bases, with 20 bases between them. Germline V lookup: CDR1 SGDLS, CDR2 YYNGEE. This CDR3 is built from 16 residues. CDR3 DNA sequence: TGTGCCAGCAGCCCCCGGGTTGGGAGCAGGGGCTATGGCTACACCTTC. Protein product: CASSPRVGSRGYGYTF.

In nucleotides, the CDR3 is TGTGCCAGCAGCGGAAGACAGGGAAATGAAAAACTGTTTTTT. It encodes CASSGRQGNEKLFF. The chain recombines TRBV9 with TRBJ1-4, with 7 bases matching TRBD1. V dropped 3 bases and J dropped 5; count of bases not matched to a gene: 4. This CDR3 is 14 amino acids long. Germline V CDR1 and CDR2: SGDLS, YYNGEE.

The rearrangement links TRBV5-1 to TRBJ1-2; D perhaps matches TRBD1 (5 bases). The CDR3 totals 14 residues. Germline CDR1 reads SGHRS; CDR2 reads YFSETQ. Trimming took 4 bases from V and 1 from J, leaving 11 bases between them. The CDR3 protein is CASSPYDSNYGYTF. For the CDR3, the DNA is TGCGCCAGCAGCCCGTATGACAGTAACTATGGCTACACCTTC.

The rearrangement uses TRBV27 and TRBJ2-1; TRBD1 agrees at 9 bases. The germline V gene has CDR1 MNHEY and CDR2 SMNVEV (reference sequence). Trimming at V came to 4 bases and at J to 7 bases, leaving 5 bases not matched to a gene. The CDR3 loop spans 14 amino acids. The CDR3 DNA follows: TGTGCCAGCAGTTACCGGGACAGGGTAAATGAGCAGTTCTTC. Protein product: CASSYRDRVNEQFF.

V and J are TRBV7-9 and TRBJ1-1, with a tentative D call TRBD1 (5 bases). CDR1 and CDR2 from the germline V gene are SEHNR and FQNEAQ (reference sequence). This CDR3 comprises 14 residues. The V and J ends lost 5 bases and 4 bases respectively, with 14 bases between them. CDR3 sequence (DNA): TGTGCCAGCAGCCCGAAAACTGGGGCCACTGAAGCTTTCTTT. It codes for CASSPKTGATEAFF.

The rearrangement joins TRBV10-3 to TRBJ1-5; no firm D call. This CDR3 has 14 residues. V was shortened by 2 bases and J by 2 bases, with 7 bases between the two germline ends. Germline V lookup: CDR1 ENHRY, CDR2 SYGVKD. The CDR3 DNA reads TGTGCCATCAGTGAGGTTCGAGGCAATCAGCCCCAGCATTTT. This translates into CAISEVRGNQPQHF.

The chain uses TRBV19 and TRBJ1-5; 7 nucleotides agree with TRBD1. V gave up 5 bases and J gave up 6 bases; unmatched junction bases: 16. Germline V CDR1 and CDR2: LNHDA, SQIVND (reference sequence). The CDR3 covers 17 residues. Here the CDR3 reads CASSARGQRGLGQPQHF. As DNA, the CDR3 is TGTGCCAGTAGTGCCCGGGGACAGCGGGGGCTGGGTCAGCCCCAGCATTTT.

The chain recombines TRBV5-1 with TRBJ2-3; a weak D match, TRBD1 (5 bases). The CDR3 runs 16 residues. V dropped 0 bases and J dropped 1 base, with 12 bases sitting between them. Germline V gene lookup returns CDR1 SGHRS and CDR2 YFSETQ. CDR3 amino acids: CASSLAQGDGTDTQYF. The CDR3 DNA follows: TGCGCCAGCAGCTTGGCGCAGGGTGACGGCACAGATACGCAGTATTTT. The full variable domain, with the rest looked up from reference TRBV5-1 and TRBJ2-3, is KAGVTQTPRYLIKTRGQQVTLSCSPISGHRSVSWYQQTPGQGLQFLFEYFSETQRNKGNFPGRFSGRQFSNSRSEMNVSTLELGDSALYLCASSLAQGDGTDTQYFGPGTRLTVL.

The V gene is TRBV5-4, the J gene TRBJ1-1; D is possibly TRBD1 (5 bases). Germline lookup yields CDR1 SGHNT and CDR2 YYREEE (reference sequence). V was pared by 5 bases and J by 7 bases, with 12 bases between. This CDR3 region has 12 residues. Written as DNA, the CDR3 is TGTGCCAGCAGTCAAACCGACAGTGAAGCTTTCTTT. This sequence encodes CASSQTDSEAFF.

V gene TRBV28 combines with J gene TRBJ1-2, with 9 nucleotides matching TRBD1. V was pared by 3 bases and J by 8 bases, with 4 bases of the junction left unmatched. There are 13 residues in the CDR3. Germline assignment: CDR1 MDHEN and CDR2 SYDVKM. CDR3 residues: CASSFGTGRGYTF. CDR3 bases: TGTGCCAGCAGTTTTGGGACAGGGCGCGGCTACACCTTC.

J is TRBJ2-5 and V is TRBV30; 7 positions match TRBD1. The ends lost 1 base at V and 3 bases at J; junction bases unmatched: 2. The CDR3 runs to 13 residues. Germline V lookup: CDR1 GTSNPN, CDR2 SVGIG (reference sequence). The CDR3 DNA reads TGTGCCTGGAGTGCCGACAGGGAAGAGACCCAGTACTTC. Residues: CAWSADREETQYF.

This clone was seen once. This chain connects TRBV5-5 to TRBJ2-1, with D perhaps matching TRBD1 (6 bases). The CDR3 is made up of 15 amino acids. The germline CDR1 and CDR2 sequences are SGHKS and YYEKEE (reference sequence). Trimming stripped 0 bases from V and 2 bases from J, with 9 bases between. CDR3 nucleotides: TGTGCCAGCAGCTTGGTACAGGGTCCCTACAATGAGCAGTTCTTC. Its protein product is CASSLVQGPYNEQFF.

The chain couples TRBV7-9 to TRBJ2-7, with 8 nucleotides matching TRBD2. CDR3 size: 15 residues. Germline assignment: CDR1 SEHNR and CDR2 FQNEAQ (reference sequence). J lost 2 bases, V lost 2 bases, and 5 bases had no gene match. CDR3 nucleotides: TGTGCCAGCAGCTTAAGACGGGGGGGAGCCTACGAGCAGTACTTC. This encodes CASSLRRGGAYEQYF.

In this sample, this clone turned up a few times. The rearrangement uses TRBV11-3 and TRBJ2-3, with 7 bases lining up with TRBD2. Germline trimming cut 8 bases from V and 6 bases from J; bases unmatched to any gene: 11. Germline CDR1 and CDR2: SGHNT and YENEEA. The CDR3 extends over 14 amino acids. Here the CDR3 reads CASGPSGVKDTQYF. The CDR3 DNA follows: TGTGCCAGCGGACCCAGCGGGGTAAAGGATACGCAGTATTTT.

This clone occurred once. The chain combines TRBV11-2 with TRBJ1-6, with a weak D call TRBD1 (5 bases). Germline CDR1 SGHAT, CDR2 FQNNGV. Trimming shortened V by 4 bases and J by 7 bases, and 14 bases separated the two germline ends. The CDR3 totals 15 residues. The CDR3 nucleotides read TGTGCCAGCAGCTCGCAGGGAACCGCAAATTCACCCCTCCACTTT. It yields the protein CASSSQGTANSPLHF.

DNA of the CDR3: TGTGCCAGCAGTGAATATGGGGGGAAGACTGAAGCTTTCTTT. As protein: CASSEYGGKTEAFF. The V gene is TRBV25-1, the J gene TRBJ1-1, with a possible D match to TRBD1 (5 bases). Germline values: CDR1 MGHDK, CDR2 SYGVNS. V gave up 0 bases and J gave up 5 bases, with 10 bases separating them. CDR3 length: 14 amino acids.